The clone carrying this TCR beta chain was observed a few times. Its antigen is not known. The record originates from a study of T-cell memory formation after mild COVID-19. General observations from the study: CD4+ contracting clones lay mainly in CM and EM, CD8+ ones in EMRA.

Barcoded TCR alpha and TCR beta cDNA libraries with UMIs came from 5'RACE using constant-segment primers. Each CDR3 protein is one row after TCRdb ran MiXCR on the 5' RACE reads. The data show a few hundred thousand distinct CDR3 sequences, approximately 15% seen once. Trimming removed 3 bases from V and 5 bases from J, with 22 bases in between. CDR3 length: 18 amino acids. Germline V gene data show CDR1 as MDHEN and CDR2 as SYDVKM. Sequenced sample: PBMCs or a T cell subset sorted from them (not recorded which). The chain uses TRBV28 and TRBJ2-2, with TRBD1 as a possible D gene (6 bases). The TCR originated in a man between 18 and 29 years old who had mild COVID-19 (a few samples of this study predate the infection). Cell type and time point are not known. CDR3 in DNA: TGTGCCAGCAGTTTCCCCCCTACAGGGACACGGAGGACCGGGGAGCTGTTTTTT. Residues: CASSFPPTGTRRTGELFF.